Listed below are T cell receptor beta chains from one sample, sequenced in a study of T cell responses to AZD1222 COVID-19 vaccine. Here immunoSEQ multiplex PCR was the method, and the copy in TCRdb shows in-frame clones only, minus some. The table has around 110,000 clones, roughly 92% seen once. The source was peripheral blood, collected 28 days after the second AZD1222 dose. The receptors shown here come from an adult who received the AZD1222 COVID-19 vaccine. Both conserved end residues are part of each CDR3. The D gene is left open where the match is weak. A clone size is listed for some rows: how often the clone was seen (once, few, many), or a class if it is expanded.

cdr3_nt cdr3_aa j_call clone_size d_call v_call
TGTGCCAGCAGCCCCAGAGAGACCCAGTACTTC CASSPRETQYF TRBJ2-5 . . TRBV11-2
TGTGCCAGCAGTTCGGGGAACACTGAAGCTTTCTTT CASSSGNTEAFF TRBJ1-1 . . TRBV28
TGTGCCAGCAGTTCTCGGACAGGGAACACTGAAGCTTTCTTT CASSSRTGNTEAFF TRBJ1-1 . TRBD1 TRBV27
TGTGCCAGCAGTTTACAGGGTAACACTGAAGCTTTCTTT CASSLQGNTEAFF TRBJ1-1 . . TRBV27
TGTGCCATGTCTTCCGATAACTATGGCTACACCTTC CAMSSDNYGYTF TRBJ1-2 . . TRBV6-5
TGCGCCAGCAACGGGGACAGGGAGTATCAGCCCCAGCATTTT CASNGDREYQPQHF TRBJ1-5 . TRBD1 TRBV5-1
TGTGCTAGTGGTTTGGGGACAGGGGGCGCAGGAGAGACCCAGTACTTC CASGLGTGGAGETQYF TRBJ2-5 . TRBD1 TRBV12-5
TGTGCCAGCACTCTGGTCTCTGGAAACACCATATATTTT CASTLVSGNTIYF TRBJ1-3 . . TRBV2
TGTGCCAGCAGCCTCTACAATGAGCAGTTCTTC CASSLYNEQFF TRBJ2-1 . . TRBV3-1/TRBV3-2
TGCGCCAGCAGCTTGGCTGGGGGGGAGAATCAGCCCCAGCATTTT CASSLAGGENQPQHF TRBJ1-5 . . TRBV5-1
TGTGCCAGCAGTTTCAGCGGGGCAACCTACGAGCAGTACTTC CASSFSGATYEQYF TRBJ2-7 . TRBD2 TRBV28
TGTGCCAGCAGTGCACAGGGGGATCAGCCCCAGCATTTT CASSAQGDQPQHF TRBJ1-5 . TRBD1 TRBV28
TGTGCCAGCAGCGCCCGGGACGGAATATATGAAGCTTTCTTT CASSARDGIYEAFF TRBJ1-1 . . TRBV7-8
TGTGCCAGCAGCCAAGATGGGTGGCGCGATGAAGCTTTCTTT CASSQDGWRDEAFF TRBJ1-1 . . TRBV14
TGTGCCAGCAGCCAAGAGGGACAGCACAATGAGCAGTTCTTC CASSQEGQHNEQFF TRBJ2-1 once TRBD1 TRBV3-1/TRBV3-2
TGTGCCAGCAGTGAGGCCTTGAGAGGGCATAACTATGGCTACACCTTC CASSEALRGHNYGYTF TRBJ1-2 . . TRBV2
TGCAGCGTTATTCGTGGGACAGGGGACTTGGGAAACACCATATATTTT CSVIRGTGDLGNTIYF TRBJ1-3 . TRBD1 TRBV29-1
TGTGCCCTTACCTTTGTACGGCTCTGTCGGGGGCAGTTCTTC CALTFVRLCRGQFF TRBJ2-1 . . TRBV7-3
TGTGCCAGCAGCGACACAGGGGGCGGGAGGAACACTGAAGCTTTCTTT CASSDTGGGRNTEAFF TRBJ1-1 . TRBD1 TRBV7-9
TGCAGCATTACAGCGAACACTGAAGCTTTCTTT CSITANTEAFF TRBJ1-1 . . TRBV29-1
TGTGCCAGCAGCTTCCGGGAGCAGGAAAAACTGTTTTTT CASSFREQEKLFF TRBJ1-4 . . TRBV5-5
TGCGCCAGCGGGGGGTTCACTAATGAAAAACTGTTTTTT CASGGFTNEKLFF TRBJ1-4 once . TRBV4-1
TGTGCCACCGCATCTGGGCGGGGATCGAGCACTGAAGCTTTCTTT CATASGRGSSTEAFF TRBJ1-1 once . TRBV11-1
TGTGCCAGCAGAATAAGACCATTCGCTAGCGGGAGGGCCTTGAACACCGGGGAGCTGTTTTTT CASRIRPFASGRALNTGELFF TRBJ2-2 . TRBD2 TRBV27
TGCGCCAGCAGCTTGGAAGCGGGAGCATACGAGCAGTACTTC CASSLEAGAYEQYF TRBJ2-7 . TRBD2 TRBV5-1
TGTGCCAGCACCAAACGACGGGGACCCGCGAACACCGGGGAGCTGTTTTTT CASTKRRGPANTGELFF TRBJ2-2 medium-sized . TRBV9
TGTGCCAGCAGTTTATTGTGGGGGGTCAATCAGCCCCAGCATTTT CASSLLWGVNQPQHF TRBJ1-5 . . TRBV27
TGTGCCAGCAGCCGGGGACAGGCTGGGGGCTACACCTTC CASSRGQAGGYTF TRBJ1-2 . TRBD1 TRBV5-5
TGTGCCTGGAGGAGGGGTAAAGGGTACGAAAAACTGTTTTTT CAWRRGKGYEKLFF TRBJ1-4 . . TRBV30
TGTGCCAGCAGCTTAGCGCGAAGTGGGGGGTATGAAAAACTGTTTTTT CASSLARSGGYEKLFF TRBJ1-4 . . TRBV7-9
TGTGCCAGCAGGCAGGGCTTAAGCTCCTACAATGAGCAGTTCTTC CASRQGLSSYNEQFF TRBJ2-1 . . TRBV5-6
TGTGCCAGCATGGACAGGGGAGGAATACAGCCCCAGCATTTT CASMDRGGIQPQHF TRBJ1-5 . TRBD1 TRBV6-5
TGTGCCAGCAGTTCCCGACAAAATAGCAATCAGCCCCAGCATTTT CASSSRQNSNQPQHF TRBJ1-5 . . TRBV6-6
TGTGCCAGCAGCTTACAGGGGGCACTAGTTCCCGGGGAGCTGTTTTTT CASSLQGALVPGELFF TRBJ2-2 . TRBD1 TRBV7-3
TGTGCCAGTAGTAAACAGGGGTTGGGTTCACCCCTCCACTTT CASSKQGLGSPLHF TRBJ1-6 . TRBD1 TRBV19
TGTGCCAGCAGTCCGGGGCGTAGCACAGATACGCAGTATTTT CASSPGRSTDTQYF TRBJ2-3 once . TRBV7-9
TGTGCCAGCAGTTATAGTTCGGCAGGGGGTAACTATGGCTACACCTTC CASSYSSAGGNYGYTF TRBJ1-2 . TRBD1 TRBV6-5
TGTGCCAGCAGTGCGGGAGGGGGCAATTTCAATCAGCCCCAGCATTTT CASSAGGGNFNQPQHF TRBJ1-5 . TRBD1 TRBV2
TGTGCCAGCAGACCAACCGGGACAGCGAACACTGAAGCTTTCTTT CASRPTGTANTEAFF TRBJ1-1 . TRBD1 TRBV6-5
TGTGCCAGCAGCTTGAGGGACAGGGATTATCAGCCCCAGCATTTT CASSLRDRDYQPQHF TRBJ1-5 . TRBD1 TRBV5-6
TGTGCCAGCAGCTTAAACTCGTCGCCCCAGCATTTT CASSLNSSPQHF TRBJ1-5 . . TRBV7-9
TGTGCCAGCAGCCAGACCTCGTACGAAACGAACACCGGGGAGCTGTTTTTT CASSQTSYETNTGELFF TRBJ2-2 . . TRBV9
TGTGCCAGCAGTTCCCCCCTGGGTGTCAATGAGCAGTTCTTC CASSSPLGVNEQFF TRBJ2-1 . . TRBV28
TGTGCCAGCACCACCGACCCCGTAGGTGAAGCTTTCTTT CASTTDPVGEAFF TRBJ1-1 . . TRBV12-3/TRBV12-4
TGTGCCAGCTCACCGCGGGACCGAGACACTGAAGCTTTCTTT CASSPRDRDTEAFF TRBJ1-1 . . TRBV18
TGTGCCAGCAGCCAAGAACCAGCGGGTACAACCGGGGAGCTGTTTTTT CASSQEPAGTTGELFF TRBJ2-2 . . TRBV4-2
TGTGCCAGCAGCTTATCACCCGTCACTGCCGGGGAGCTGTTTTTT CASSLSPVTAGELFF TRBJ2-2 . . TRBV7-9
TGTGCCAGCAGCTTATTTAGCGGGGGGAACACCGGGGAGCTGTTTTTT CASSLFSGGNTGELFF TRBJ2-2 . TRBD2 TRBV7-2
TGTGCCTGGGGAAACAGGGGATCCTACAATGAGCAGTTCTTC CAWGNRGSYNEQFF TRBJ2-1 . TRBD1 TRBV30
TGTGCCAGCAGGGCAGGGGACTATGGCTACACCTTC CASRAGDYGYTF TRBJ1-2 . . TRBV28
TGTGCCAGCAGTTTACAGGGTTCGGCTTTCTTT CASSLQGSAFF TRBJ1-1 . . TRBV28
TGTGCCAGCAGTGACCAAGGACAGGGTGAAGCTTTCTTT CASSDQGQGEAFF TRBJ1-1 . TRBD1 TRBV2
TGTGCCAGCAAGGTTCAGGGCTCCTCTGGGGCCAACGTCCTGACTTTC CASKVQGSSGANVLTF TRBJ2-6 . . TRBV2
TGCGCCAGCAGCCAAGGGGTTGAGGGAGAGCAGTACTTC CASSQGVEGEQYF TRBJ2-7 . . TRBV4-1